These 17 T cell receptor beta chains were all obtained from the same sample, sequenced in a study of shared clonotypes between healthy human individuals. Data came from immunoSEQ multiplex PCR; TCRdb stores just in-frame clones and leaves some out. Counted here are roughly 2 million clones, approximately 94% occurring once; the ten biggest clones make up about 0.13%. The specimen was naive CD4+ T cells sorted from blood. The subset is: CD45RA+ positively selected. The receptors derive from a man between 18 and 29 years old in good health.

The DNA for the CDR3 is TGTGCCATCAGTGACCACCTGGGAGATACGCAGTATTTT. This encodes CAISDHLGDTQYF. The V gene is TRBV10-3, the J gene TRBJ2-3, with D uncertain. Germline loops: CDR1 ENHRY, CDR2 SYGVKD. The length of the CDR3 is 13 residues. The V end was cut by 3 bases, the J end by 5 bases, with 9 bases between.

The rearrangement links TRBV5-5 to TRBJ1-2; 9 bases fit TRBD1. The germline CDR1 and CDR2 sequences are SGHKS and YYEKEE (reference sequence). V lost 3 bases and J lost 6; bases outside the gene matches: 3. The CDR3 is 13 amino acids. CDR3 in DNA: TGTGCCAGCAGCTGGGGGACAGGGAATGGCTACACCTTC. Its protein product is CASSWGTGNGYTF.

The CDR3 reads CASSQDPSRQGQETQYF. The CDR3 DNA is TGTGCCAGCAGCCAAGATCCTTCCCGACAGGGACAAGAGACCCAGTACTTC. This chain joins TRBV4-2 and TRBJ2-5, with TRBD1 matching over 7 bases. CDR1 LGHNA and CDR2 YNFKEQ come from the germline V gene. The CDR3 extends over 17 amino acids. With 0 bases clipped from V and 2 bases from J, the junction kept 9 bases outside the gene matches.

This chain joins TRBV5-4 and TRBJ2-5; 10 nucleotides match TRBD2. The CDR3 extends over 15 amino acids. The V gene's germline CDR1 is SGHNT and CDR2 YYREEE (reference sequence). J lost 1 base, V lost 1 base, and 1 base had no gene match. The CDR3 DNA is TGTGCCAGCAGCTTGCCTAGCGGGGGCCAAGAGACCCAGTACTTC. This sequence encodes CASSLPSGGQETQYF.

This rearrangement joins TRBV9 to TRBJ1-6; D possibly corresponds to TRBD1 (6 bases). CDR3 length: 16 residues. Deletions cut 4 bases from V and 2 bases from J, with 13 bases between. Germline V gene sequence: CDR1 SGDLS, CDR2 YYNGEE. The CDR3 reads CASSLSGTPYNSPLHF. In DNA, the CDR3 is TGTGCCAGCAGCTTAAGCGGGACACCCTATAATTCACCCCTCCACTTT.

The V call is TRBV7-2, the J call TRBJ1-1; 8 nucleotides match TRBD1. Germline CDR1 SGHTA, CDR2 FQGNSA. This CDR3 is built from 15 residues. J gave up 2 bases and V 2 bases, and 4 bases lay outside the gene matches. The CDR3 protein is CASSLSTGGNTEAFF. The CDR3 nucleotides read TGTGCCAGCAGCTTATCAACAGGGGGAAACACTGAAGCTTTCTTT.

As concerns this clone: The same CDR3 arises from other DNA sequences in this sample as well. V is TRBV7-6 and J is TRBJ2-5; D is uncertain. Trimming pared 2 bases from V and 2 bases from J, leaving 9 bases between. CDR1 SGHVS and CDR2 FNYEAQ come from the germline V gene. The CDR3 covers 14 residues. The CDR3 is CASSLYGRQETQYF. Here the CDR3 DNA reads TGTGCCAGCAGCTTATACGGGCGGCAAGAGACCCAGTACTTC.

This clone has a single count. This rearrangement joins TRBV2 to TRBJ2-7; TRBD2 aligns across 7 bases. Per the germline V gene, CDR1 is SNHLY and CDR2 is FYNNEI. This CDR3 comprises 15 residues. J gave up 1 base and V 3 bases, and 6 bases lay outside the gene matches. The CDR3 bases are TGTGCCAGCAGTGAGACCCTAGCGGCTTCCTACGAGCAGTACTTC. Translating it yields CASSETLAASYEQYF.

This clone was seen a handful of times. CDR3 sequence (DNA): TGCGCCAGCAGCTTTCACGACGGGCCTGGCGGCTACACCTTC. Translating gives CASSFHDGPGGYTF. The gene calls are TRBV5-1 and TRBJ1-2, with no clear D. Trimming pared 2 bases from V and 8 bases from J, leaving 16 bases between. Germline V gene data show CDR1 as SGHRS and CDR2 as YFSETQ. The CDR3 is 14 amino acids.

The chain carries TRBV10-2 and TRBJ1-2; weak D call: TRBD1 (6 bases). V was pared by 2 bases and J by 5 bases, with 21 bases between. Germline CDR1 and CDR2: WSHSY and SAAADI. This CDR3 spans 17 amino acids. The CDR3 DNA is TGCGCCAGCAGTGAGCTATTTCAACCGGGACACCCGTATGGCTACACCTTC. Translation: CASSELFQPGHPYGYTF.

The chain joins TRBV7-2 to TRBJ1-5, with D uncertain. V gave up 2 bases and J gave up 4 bases, with 6 bases separating them. CDR1 SGHTA and CDR2 FQGNSA come from the germline V gene. The CDR3 covers 13 residues. DNA of the CDR3: TGTGCCAGCAGCTTAATGGGGAATCAGCCCCAGCATTTT. Its translation is CASSLMGNQPQHF.

Concerning this clone: At one boundary the junction diverges from the germline segment, which might be a read error. The J gene is TRBJ2-3, the V gene TRBV16; TRBD1 agrees at 9 bases. Per the germline V gene, CDR1 is KGHSY and CDR2 is FQNENV. This CDR3 spans 14 amino acids. Here the CDR3 DNA reads TGTGCCAGTAGCCAACAGGGGGCGACGGATACGCAGTATTTT. It translates to CASSQQGATDTQYF.

The gene calls are TRBV7-3 and TRBJ2-3, with 16 nucleotides matching TRBD2. With V trimmed by 4 bases and J by 5 bases, 12 bases remained unmatched. Germline CDR1 is SGHTA and CDR2 is FQGTGA. CDR3 length: 19 amino acids. For the CDR3, the DNA is TGTGCCAGCAGCTCACCGGGACTAGCGGGGGGGCCTGAGAAAGATACGCAGTATTTT. This codes for CASSSPGLAGGPEKDTQYF.

The genes are TRBV6-5 and TRBJ1-5, with D possibly TRBD1 on 5 matching bases. Trimming removed 9 bases from V and 0 bases from J, with 12 bases in between. CDR1 is MNHEY and CDR2 is SVGAGI in the germline V gene. The CDR3 runs to 14 residues. This chain's CDR3 is CASGRGNSNQPQHF. In DNA form, the CDR3 reads TGTGCCAGTGGACGGGGGAATAGCAATCAGCCCCAGCATTTT.

The chain has TRBV5-6 and TRBJ1-3; D might be TRBD1 (5 bases). The CDR3 sequence is 15 residues long. With 3 bases removed from V and 0 bases from J, the gap between germline ends came to 10 bases. Germline V gives CDR1 SGHDT, CDR2 YYEEEE. Here the CDR3 reads CASSSQGRSGNTIYF. As DNA, the CDR3 is TGTGCCAGCAGCTCCCAGGGCCGCTCTGGAAACACCATATATTTT. Combining the CDR3 with reference TRBV5-6 and TRBJ1-3 gives the whole variable domain DAGVTQSPTHLIKTRGQQVTLRCSPKSGHDTVSWYQQALGQGPQFIFQYYEEEERQRGNFPDRFSGHQFPNYSSELNVNALLLGDSALYLCASSSQGRSGNTIYFGEGSWLTVV.

The sample holds a few counts of this clone. In the same sample, other DNA sequences code for this CDR3. V is TRBV7-9 and J is TRBJ1-5; D is perhaps TRBD1 (5 bases). CDR1 and CDR2 from the germline V gene are SEHNR and FQNEAQ (reference sequence). This CDR3 comprises 14 residues. V was pared by 2 bases and J by 4 bases, with 9 bases between. In DNA, the CDR3 is TGTGCCAGCAGCTTACGTGAGGGGAATCAGCCCCAGCATTTT. This sequence encodes CASSLREGNQPQHF.

The chain carries TRBV5-1 and TRBJ1-1; no definite D call. The CDR3 has 17 amino acids. Trimming pared 2 bases from V and 0 bases from J, leaving 17 bases between. CDR1 SGHRS and CDR2 YFSETQ come from the germline V gene. In DNA, the CDR3 is TGCGCCAGCAGCTTTGGCGGGCCTCCAAGCATGAACACTGAAGCTTTCTTT. Encoded protein: CASSFGGPPSMNTEAFF.